Presented here are 19 T cell receptor beta chains from one specimen sequenced in a study of blood T cell repertoires in COVID-19. The repertoire was sequenced with immunoSEQ multiplex PCR; TCRdb's copy has only in-frame clones and lacks some. There are about 140,000 clones in the sample; about 79% occur only once, and about a tenth lies in the top ten. Input material: peripheral blood. All receptors derive from a man between 60 and 70 years old with active or convalescent COVID-19.

The chain employs TRBV19 and TRBJ1-1; D gene ambiguous. Germline loops: CDR1 LNHDA, CDR2 SQIVND (reference sequence). The V gene lost 4 bases and the J gene lost 1 base, with 7 bases spanning the gap. CDR3 length: 13 residues. The CDR3 spells CASSSQRNTEAFF. Here the CDR3 DNA reads TGTGCCAGTAGTAGTCAGCGGAACACTGAAGCTTTCTTT.

The chain carries TRBV7-2 and TRBJ1-1, with TRBD1 as a possible D gene (5 bases). The V and J ends lost 6 bases and 0 bases respectively, with 8 bases between them. The CDR3 loop spans 13 amino acids. Germline V gene lookup returns CDR1 SGHTA and CDR2 FQGNSA. As DNA, the CDR3 is TGTGCCAGCAGGGCAGGGATGAACACTGAAGCTTTCTTT. This sequence encodes CASRAGMNTEAFF.

The chain is built from TRBV14 and TRBJ1-3; 7 bases map to TRBD1. The CDR3 runs 16 residues. The germline CDR1 and CDR2 sequences are SGHDN and FVKESK. J was trimmed by 0 bases and V by 3 bases; bases with no gene match: 5. CDR3 sequence (DNA): TGTGCCAGCAGCCAGGGGACAGTCCCCTCTGGAAACACCATATATTTT. This codes for CASSQGTVPSGNTIYF.

The chain uses TRBV7-9 and TRBJ1-2, with 9 bases lining up with TRBD1. V was clipped by 0 bases and J by 6 bases; unmatched bases: 17. The CDR3 totals 19 residues. Germline assignment: CDR1 SEHNR and CDR2 FQNEAQ (reference sequence). CDR3 in DNA: TGTGCCAGCAGCTTAGCGGCGTGGGAGACAGGGGGTTTAAGGGATGGCTACACCTTC. Translation gives CASSLAAWETGGLRDGYTF.

The V gene is TRBV11-3, the J gene TRBJ2-5; 10 positions match TRBD1. The CDR3 runs 17 residues. V lost 0 bases, J lost 5 bases, and 9 bases stayed unmatched. Germline lookup yields CDR1 SGHNT and CDR2 YENEEA. CDR3 nucleotide sequence: TGTGCCAGCAGCTTAGATTTGGGGACAGGGGCAGGGGAGACCCAGTACTTC. Protein: CASSLDLGTGAGETQYF. Full variable domain (remainder filled in from reference TRBV11-3 and TRBJ2-5): EAGVVQSPRYKIIEKKQPVAFWCNPISGHNTLYWYLQNLGQGPELLIRYENEEAVDDSQLPKDRFSAERLKGVDSTLKIQPAELGDSAVYLCASSLDLGTGAGETQYFGPGTRLLVL.

In DNA form, the CDR3 reads TGTGCCAGCAGCTTACAGGGTTATCAAGAGACCCAGTACTTC. Its translation is CASSLQGYQETQYF. This rearrangement joins TRBV7-9 to TRBJ2-5; D is perhaps TRBD1 (5 bases). Trimming left V 2 bases short and J 2 bases short, with 9 bases between. This CDR3 region has 14 residues. Looked up from germline, CDR1 is SEHNR and CDR2 is FQNEAQ (reference sequence).

The CDR3 loop is CASSSYRGNQETQYF. In DNA form, the CDR3 reads TGTGCCAGCAGCTCTTATCGGGGGAACCAAGAGACCCAGTACTTC. V and J are TRBV7-2 and TRBJ2-5; a weak D match, TRBD2 (6 bases). The germline gives CDR1 SGHTA, CDR2 FQGNSA. This CDR3 comprises 15 residues. Trimming shortened V by 4 bases and J by 0 bases, and 12 bases separated the two germline ends.

The V gene is TRBV19, the J gene TRBJ2-1; TRBD2 matches at 12 bases. The CDR3 sequence is 13 residues long. Trimming took 6 bases from V and 8 from J; bases not matched to a gene: 2. CDR1 and CDR2 (germline): LNHDA, SQIVND (reference sequence). DNA for the CDR3: TGTGCCAGTAGACTAGCGGGAGGAGATGAGCAGTTCTTC. This translates into CASRLAGGDEQFF.

The CDR3 here is CASSLVPGQGFRITGELFF. CDR3 bases: TGTGCCAGCAGCTTAGTACCTGGACAGGGATTTCGGATCACCGGGGAGCTGTTTTTT. The chain is built from TRBV7-2 and TRBJ2-2, with 8 bases identical to TRBD1. The germline gives CDR1 SGHTA, CDR2 FQGNSA. The V and J ends lost 1 base and 4 bases, in that order; junction bases with no gene match: 14. There are 19 residues in the CDR3.

This clone was recorded a few times. This chain links TRBV4-3 with TRBJ1-2; the match to TRBD1 covers 9 bases. Trimming took 4 bases from V and 6 from J; bases not matched to a gene: 9. The germline V gene has CDR1 LGHNA and CDR2 YSLEER. The CDR3 is 15 residues long. The CDR3 region has the DNA TGCGCCAGCAGCCTCGGGGTTACAGGGGGCCATGGCTACACCTTC. Translated: CASSLGVTGGHGYTF.

V usage is TRBV29-1 and J usage is TRBJ1-1, with D perhaps TRBD1 (5 bases). V was clipped by 5 bases and J by 2 bases, with 9 bases between them. This CDR3 region has 12 residues. The germline V gene has CDR1 SQVTM and CDR2 ANQGSEA. The CDR3 nucleotides read TGCAGCGTTCCCGACAGTAACACTGAAGCTTTCTTT. As protein: CSVPDSNTEAFF.

The J gene is TRBJ2-7, the V gene TRBV18; D is unresolved. The CDR3 loop spans 13 amino acids. Germline-derived CDR1 and CDR2 are KGHSH and LQKENI. Trimming took 3 bases from V and 2 from J, leaving 8 bases between them. The DNA of the CDR3 is TGTGCCAGCTCACCGGGCACCACCTACGAGCAGTACGTC. Its translation is CASSPGTTYEQYV.

The chain links TRBV7-9 to TRBJ2-3, with D unresolved. The germline V and J ends were trimmed by 1 base and 7 bases, with 6 bases remaining between them. Germline CDR1 reads SEHNR; CDR2 reads FQNEAQ (reference sequence). The CDR3 has 12 residues. CDR3 sequence (DNA): TGTGCCAGCAGCTTAGTTCAGAATACGCAGTATTTT. Translated, it gives CASSLVQNTQYF.

This clone was recorded a few times. The chain has TRBV5-1 and TRBJ2-2; D may be TRBD1 (6 bases). The CDR3 has 13 residues. Trimming stripped 3 bases from V and 4 bases from J, with 7 bases between. Germline V gene lookup returns CDR1 SGHRS and CDR2 YFSETQ. This CDR3 reads CASSYRATGELFF. The CDR3 nucleotides are TGCGCCAGCAGCTACAGGGCCACCGGGGAGCTGTTTTTT.

This chain joins TRBV18 and TRBJ2-3; unclear D gene. The germline gives CDR1 KGHSH, CDR2 LQKENI. This CDR3 is 12 amino acids long. Trimming took 2 bases from V and 4 from J, leaving 4 bases between them. Here the CDR3 DNA reads TGTGCCAGCTCACCATCCTCAGATACGCAGTATTTT. This translates into CASSPSSDTQYF.

This rearrangement joins TRBV10-2 to TRBJ1-1, with 9 bases that match TRBD1. The V segment lost 6 bases and the J segment 0 bases; nucleotides outside the gene matches: 5. This CDR3 comprises 15 residues. The germline gives CDR1 WSHSY, CDR2 SAAADI. The CDR3 is CASSGTGTVNTEAFF. The CDR3 region has the DNA TGCGCCAGCAGCGGGACAGGGACGGTGAACACTGAAGCTTTCTTT.

The V call is TRBV3-1 (or the pseudogene TRBV3-2), the J call TRBJ1-4; the D gene is possibly TRBD1 (5 bases). Germline CDR1 reads LGHDT; CDR2 reads YNNKEL (reference sequence). The CDR3 sequence is 18 residues long. Trimming left V 4 bases short and J 0 bases short, with 18 bases between. This CDR3 is CASSPDRQQKTTNEKLFF. CDR3 coding DNA: TGTGCCAGCAGCCCTGACAGACAACAAAAGACAACTAATGAAAAACTGTTTTTT.

The chain carries TRBV11-2 and TRBJ2-2, with a weak D call TRBD1 (6 bases). Trimming took 1 base from V and 7 from J, leaving 10 bases between them. The germline gives CDR1 SGHAT, CDR2 FQNNGV. CDR3 length: 14 amino acids. Here the CDR3 reads CASSLVQGNGELFF. As DNA, the CDR3 is TGTGCCAGCAGCTTAGTACAGGGAAACGGGGAGCTGTTTTTT.

The rearrangement links TRBV6-2 or TRBV6-3 to TRBJ1-3, with D possibly TRBD1 on 6 matching bases. The CDR3 sequence is 17 residues long. The germline V gene encodes CDR1 MNHEY and CDR2 SVGEGT. V dropped 0 bases and J dropped 0 bases, with 12 bases sitting between them. In DNA, the CDR3 is TGTGCCAGCAGTTACTCGAGGACAGCTACCTCTGGAAACACCATATATTTT. It encodes CASSYSRTATSGNTIYF.